What follows describes a single T cell receptor (beta chain). Clones were read by immunoSEQ multiplex PCR, and TCRdb kept only the in-frame ones, dropping some. The sample lists some 290,000 clones; roughly 91% were seen once. V lost 4 bases to trimming and J lost 3 bases, with 18 bases between them. The CDR3 runs 17 residues. Germline assignment: CDR1 LGHNA and CDR2 YNFKEQ. This sample is drawn from a study of blood T cell repertoires in COVID-19. On the study more broadly: The study drew acute and convalescent COVID-19 samples from the United States, Italy and Spain.

Sequencing used PBMCs or T cells enriched from blood (not recorded which). The chain carries TRBV4-2 and TRBJ2-2; the D gene is possibly TRBD1 (6 bases). The receptor comes from a woman aged 40 to 50 with acute COVID-19. CDR3 loop: CASSPRGAGADTGELFF. DNA for the CDR3: TGTGCCAGCAGCCCCCGTGGGGCAGGGGCCGACACCGGGGAGCTGTTTTTT.